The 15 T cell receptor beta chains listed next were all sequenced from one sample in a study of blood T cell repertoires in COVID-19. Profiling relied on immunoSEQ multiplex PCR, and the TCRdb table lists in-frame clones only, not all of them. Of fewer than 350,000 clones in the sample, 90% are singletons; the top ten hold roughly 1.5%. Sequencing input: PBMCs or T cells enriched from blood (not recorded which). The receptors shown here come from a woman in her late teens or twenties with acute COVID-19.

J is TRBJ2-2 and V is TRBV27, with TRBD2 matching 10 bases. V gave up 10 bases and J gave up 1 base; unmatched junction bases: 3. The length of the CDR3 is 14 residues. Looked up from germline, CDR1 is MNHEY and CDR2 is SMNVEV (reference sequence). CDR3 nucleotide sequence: TGTGCCACCCGGACTAGCGGGAACACCGGGGAGCTGTTTTTT. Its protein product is CATRTSGNTGELFF.

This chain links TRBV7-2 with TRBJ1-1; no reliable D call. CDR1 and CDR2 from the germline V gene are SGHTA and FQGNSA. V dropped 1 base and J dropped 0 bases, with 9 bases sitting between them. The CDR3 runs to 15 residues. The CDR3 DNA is TGTGCCAGCAGCTTAGTGGCCACAGTGAACACTGAAGCTTTCTTT. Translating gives CASSLVATVNTEAFF.

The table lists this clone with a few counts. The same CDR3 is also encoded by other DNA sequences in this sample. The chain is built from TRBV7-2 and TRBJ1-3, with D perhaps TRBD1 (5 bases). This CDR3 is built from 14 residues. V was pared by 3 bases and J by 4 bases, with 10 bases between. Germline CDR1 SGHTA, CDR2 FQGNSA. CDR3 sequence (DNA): TGTGCCAGCAGCTTGGGGGGGTTCGGAAACACCATATATTTT. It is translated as CASSLGGFGNTIYF.

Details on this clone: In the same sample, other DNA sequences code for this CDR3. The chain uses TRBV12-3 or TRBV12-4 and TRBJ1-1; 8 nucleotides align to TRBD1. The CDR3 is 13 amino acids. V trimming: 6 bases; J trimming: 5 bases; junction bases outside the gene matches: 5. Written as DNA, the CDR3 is TGTGCCAGCAGCGACCAGGGGGCTACTGAAGCTTTCTTT. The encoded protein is CASSDQGATEAFF.

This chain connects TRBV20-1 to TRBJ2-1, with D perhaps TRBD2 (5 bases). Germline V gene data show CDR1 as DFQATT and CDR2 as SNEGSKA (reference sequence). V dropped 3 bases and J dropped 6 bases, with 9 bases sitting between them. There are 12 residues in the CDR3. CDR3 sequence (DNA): TGCAGTGCTAGTTCCAGCGGCAATGAGCAGTTCTTC. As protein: CSASSSGNEQFF.

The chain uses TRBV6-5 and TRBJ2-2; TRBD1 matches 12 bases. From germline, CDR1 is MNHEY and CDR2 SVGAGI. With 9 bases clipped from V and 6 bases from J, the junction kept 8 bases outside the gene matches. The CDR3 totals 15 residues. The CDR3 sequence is CASTRDRGRSGELFF. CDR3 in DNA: TGTGCCAGTACCCGGGACAGGGGGCGTTCCGGGGAGCTGTTTTTT.

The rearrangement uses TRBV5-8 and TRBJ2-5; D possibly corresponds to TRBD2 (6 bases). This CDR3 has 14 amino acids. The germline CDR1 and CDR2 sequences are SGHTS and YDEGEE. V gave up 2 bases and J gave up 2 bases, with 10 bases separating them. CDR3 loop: CASSFGLRQETQYF. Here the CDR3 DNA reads TGTGCCAGCAGCTTTGGACTAAGGCAAGAGACCCAGTACTTC.

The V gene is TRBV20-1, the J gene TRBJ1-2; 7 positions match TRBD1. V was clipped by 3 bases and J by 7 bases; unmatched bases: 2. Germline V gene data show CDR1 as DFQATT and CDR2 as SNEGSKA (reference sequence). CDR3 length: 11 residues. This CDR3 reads CSASDRAGYTF. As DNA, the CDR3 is TGCAGTGCTAGCGACAGGGCTGGCTACACCTTC.

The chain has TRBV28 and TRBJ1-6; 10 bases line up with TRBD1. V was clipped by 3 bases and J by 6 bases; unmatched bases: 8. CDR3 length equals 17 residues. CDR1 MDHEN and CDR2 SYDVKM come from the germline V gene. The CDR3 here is CASSLAGQGMVNSPLHF. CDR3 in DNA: TGTGCCAGCAGTTTGGCGGGACAGGGGATGGTTAATTCACCCCTCCACTTT.

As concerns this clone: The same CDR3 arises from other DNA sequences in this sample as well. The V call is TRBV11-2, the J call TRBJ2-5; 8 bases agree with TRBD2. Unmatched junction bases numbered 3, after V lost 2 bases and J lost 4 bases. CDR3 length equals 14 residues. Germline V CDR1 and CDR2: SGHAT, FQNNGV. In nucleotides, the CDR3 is TGTGCCAGCAGCTTAAGCGGGAGCGGAGAGACCCAGTACTTC. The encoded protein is CASSLSGSGETQYF.

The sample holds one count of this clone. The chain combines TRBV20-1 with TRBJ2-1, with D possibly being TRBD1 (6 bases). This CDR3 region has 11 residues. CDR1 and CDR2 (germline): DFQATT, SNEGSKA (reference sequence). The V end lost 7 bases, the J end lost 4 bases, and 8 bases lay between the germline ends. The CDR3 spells CSGDTYNEQFF. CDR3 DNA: TGCAGTGGGGACACTTACAATGAGCAGTTCTTC.

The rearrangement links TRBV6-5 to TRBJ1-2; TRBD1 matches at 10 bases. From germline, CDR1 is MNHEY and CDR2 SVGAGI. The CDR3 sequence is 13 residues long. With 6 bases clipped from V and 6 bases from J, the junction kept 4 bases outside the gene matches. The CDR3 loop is CASRPGQGDGYTF. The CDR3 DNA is TGTGCCAGCAGACCAGGACAGGGGGATGGCTACACCTTC.

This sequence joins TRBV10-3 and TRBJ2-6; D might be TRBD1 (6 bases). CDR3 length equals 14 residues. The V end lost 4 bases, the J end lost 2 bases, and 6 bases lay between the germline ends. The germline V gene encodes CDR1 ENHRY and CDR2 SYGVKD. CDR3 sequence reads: CAISAGAGANVLTF. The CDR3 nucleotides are TGTGCCATCAGTGCAGGGGCTGGGGCCAACGTCCTGACTTTC.

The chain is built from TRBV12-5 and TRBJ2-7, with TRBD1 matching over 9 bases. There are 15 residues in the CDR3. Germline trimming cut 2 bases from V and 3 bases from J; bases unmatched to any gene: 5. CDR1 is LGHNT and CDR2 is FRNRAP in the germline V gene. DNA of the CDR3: TGTGCTAGTGGTTTGCAAGGGACAGGGTACTACGAGCAGTACTTC. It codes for CASGLQGTGYYEQYF.

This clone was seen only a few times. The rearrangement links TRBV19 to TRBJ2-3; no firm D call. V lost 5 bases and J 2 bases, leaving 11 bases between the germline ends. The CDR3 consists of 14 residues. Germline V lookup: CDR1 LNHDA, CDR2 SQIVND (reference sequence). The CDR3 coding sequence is TGTGCCAGTAGTTCTTTAGAAACCACAGATACGCAGTATTTT. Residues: CASSSLETTDTQYF.